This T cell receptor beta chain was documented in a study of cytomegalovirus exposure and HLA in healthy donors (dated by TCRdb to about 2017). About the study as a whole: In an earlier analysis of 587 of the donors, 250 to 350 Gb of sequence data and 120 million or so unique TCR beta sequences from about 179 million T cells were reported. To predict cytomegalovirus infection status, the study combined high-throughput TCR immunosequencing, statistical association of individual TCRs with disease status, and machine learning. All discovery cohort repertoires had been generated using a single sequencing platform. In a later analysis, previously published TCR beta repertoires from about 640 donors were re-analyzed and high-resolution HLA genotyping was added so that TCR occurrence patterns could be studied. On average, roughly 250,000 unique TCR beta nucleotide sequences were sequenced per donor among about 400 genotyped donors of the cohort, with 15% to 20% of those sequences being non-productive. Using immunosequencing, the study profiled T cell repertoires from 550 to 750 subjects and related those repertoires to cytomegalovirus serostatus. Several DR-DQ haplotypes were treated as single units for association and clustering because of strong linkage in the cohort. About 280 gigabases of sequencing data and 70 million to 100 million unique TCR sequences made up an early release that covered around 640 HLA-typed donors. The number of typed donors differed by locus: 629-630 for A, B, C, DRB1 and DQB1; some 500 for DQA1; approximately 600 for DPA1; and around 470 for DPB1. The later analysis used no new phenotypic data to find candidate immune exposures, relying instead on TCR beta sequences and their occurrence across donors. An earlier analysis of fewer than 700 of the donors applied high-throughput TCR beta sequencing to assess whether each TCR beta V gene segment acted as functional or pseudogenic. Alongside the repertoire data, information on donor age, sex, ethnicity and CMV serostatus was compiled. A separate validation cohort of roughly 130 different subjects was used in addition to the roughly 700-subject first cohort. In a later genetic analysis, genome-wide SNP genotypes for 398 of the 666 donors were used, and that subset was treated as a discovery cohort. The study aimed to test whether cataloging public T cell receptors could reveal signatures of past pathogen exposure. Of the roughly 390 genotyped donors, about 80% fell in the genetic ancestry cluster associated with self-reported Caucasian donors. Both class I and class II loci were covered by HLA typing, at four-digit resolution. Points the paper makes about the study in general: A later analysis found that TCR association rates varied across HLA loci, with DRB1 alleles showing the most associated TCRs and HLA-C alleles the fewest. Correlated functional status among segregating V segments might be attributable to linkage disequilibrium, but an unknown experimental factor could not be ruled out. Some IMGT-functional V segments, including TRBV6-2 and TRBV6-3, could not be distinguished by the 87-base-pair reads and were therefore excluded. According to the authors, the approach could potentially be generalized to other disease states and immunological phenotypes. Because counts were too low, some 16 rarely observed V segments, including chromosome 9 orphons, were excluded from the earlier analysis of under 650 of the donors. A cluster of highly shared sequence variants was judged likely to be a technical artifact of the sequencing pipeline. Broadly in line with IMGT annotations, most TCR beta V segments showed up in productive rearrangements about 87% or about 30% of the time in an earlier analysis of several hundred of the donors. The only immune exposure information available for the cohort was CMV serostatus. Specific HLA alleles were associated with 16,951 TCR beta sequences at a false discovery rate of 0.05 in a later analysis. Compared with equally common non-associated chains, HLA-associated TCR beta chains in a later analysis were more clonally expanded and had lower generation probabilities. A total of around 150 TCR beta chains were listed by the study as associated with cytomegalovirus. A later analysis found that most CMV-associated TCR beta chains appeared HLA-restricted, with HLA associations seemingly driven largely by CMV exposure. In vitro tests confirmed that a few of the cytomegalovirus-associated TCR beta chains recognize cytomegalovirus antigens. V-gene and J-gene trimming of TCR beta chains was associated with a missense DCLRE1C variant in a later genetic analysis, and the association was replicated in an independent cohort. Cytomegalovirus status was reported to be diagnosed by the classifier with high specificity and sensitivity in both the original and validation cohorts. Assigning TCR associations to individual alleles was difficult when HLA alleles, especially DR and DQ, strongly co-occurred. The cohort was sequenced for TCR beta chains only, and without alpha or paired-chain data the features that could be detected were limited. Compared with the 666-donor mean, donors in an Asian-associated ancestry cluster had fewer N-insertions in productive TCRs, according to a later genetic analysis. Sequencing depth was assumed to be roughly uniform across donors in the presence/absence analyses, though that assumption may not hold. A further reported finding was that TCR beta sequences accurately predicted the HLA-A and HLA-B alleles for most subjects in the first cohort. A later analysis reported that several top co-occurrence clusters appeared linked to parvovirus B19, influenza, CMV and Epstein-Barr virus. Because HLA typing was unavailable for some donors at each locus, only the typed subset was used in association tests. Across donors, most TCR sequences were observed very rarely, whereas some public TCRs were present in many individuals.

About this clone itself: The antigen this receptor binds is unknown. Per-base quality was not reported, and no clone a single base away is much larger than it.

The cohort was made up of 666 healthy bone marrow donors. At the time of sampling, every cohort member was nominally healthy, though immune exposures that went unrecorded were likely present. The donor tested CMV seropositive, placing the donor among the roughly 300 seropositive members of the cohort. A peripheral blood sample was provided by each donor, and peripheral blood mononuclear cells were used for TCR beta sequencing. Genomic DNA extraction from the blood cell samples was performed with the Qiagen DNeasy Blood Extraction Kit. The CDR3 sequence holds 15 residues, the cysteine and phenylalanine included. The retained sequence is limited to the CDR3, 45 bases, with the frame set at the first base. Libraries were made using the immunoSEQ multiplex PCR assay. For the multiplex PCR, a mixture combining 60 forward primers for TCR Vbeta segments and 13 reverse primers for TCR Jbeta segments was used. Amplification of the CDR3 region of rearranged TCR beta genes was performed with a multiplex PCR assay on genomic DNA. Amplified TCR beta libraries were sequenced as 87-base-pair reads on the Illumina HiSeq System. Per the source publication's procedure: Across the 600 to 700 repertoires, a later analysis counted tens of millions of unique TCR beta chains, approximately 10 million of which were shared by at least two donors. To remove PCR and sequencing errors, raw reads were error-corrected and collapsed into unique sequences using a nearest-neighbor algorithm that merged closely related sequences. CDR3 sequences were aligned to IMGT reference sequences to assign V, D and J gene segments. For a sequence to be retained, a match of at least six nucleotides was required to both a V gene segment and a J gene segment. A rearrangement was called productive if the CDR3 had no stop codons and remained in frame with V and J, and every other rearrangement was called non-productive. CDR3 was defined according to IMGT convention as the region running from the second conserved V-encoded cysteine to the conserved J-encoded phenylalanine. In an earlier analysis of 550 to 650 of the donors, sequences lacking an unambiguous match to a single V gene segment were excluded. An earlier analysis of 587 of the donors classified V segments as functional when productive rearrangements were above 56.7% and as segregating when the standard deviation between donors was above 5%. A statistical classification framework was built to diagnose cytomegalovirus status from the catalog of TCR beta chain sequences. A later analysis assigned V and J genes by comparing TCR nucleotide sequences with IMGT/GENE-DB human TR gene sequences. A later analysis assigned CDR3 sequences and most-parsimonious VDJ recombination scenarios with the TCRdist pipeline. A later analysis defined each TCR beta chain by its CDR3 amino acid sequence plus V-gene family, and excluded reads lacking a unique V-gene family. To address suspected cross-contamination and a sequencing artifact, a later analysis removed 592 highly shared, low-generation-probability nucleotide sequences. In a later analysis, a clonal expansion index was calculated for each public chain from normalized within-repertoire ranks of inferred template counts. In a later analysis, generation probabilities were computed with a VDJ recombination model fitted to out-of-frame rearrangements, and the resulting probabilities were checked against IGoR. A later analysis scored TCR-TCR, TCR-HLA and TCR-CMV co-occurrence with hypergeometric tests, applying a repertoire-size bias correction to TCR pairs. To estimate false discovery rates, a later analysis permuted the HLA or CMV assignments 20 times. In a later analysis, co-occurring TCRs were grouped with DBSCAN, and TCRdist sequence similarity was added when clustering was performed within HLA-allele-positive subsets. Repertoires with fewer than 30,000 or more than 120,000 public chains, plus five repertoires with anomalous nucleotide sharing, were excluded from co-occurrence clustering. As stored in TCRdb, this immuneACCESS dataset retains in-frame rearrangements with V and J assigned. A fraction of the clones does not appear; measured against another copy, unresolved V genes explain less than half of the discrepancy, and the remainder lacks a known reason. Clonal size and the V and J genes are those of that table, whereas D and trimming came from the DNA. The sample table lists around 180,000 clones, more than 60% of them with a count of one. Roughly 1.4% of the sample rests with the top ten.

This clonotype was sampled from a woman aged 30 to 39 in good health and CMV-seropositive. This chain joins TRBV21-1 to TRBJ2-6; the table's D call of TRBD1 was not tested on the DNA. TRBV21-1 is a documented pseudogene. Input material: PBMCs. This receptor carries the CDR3 CASSKEQAGANVLTF. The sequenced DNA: TGTGCCAGCAGCAAAGAACAGGCTGGGGCCAACGTCCTGACTTTC.